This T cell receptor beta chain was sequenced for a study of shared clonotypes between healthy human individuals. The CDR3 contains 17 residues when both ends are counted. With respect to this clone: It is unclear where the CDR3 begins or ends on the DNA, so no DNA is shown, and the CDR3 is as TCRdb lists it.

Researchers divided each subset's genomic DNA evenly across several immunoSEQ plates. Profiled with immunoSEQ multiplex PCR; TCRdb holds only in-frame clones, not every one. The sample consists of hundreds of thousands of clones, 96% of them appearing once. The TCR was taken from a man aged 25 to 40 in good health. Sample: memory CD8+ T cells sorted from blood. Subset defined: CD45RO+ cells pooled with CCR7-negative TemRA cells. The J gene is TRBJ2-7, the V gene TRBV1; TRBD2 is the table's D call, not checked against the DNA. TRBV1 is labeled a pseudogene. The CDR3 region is CTSSQAPWASGTHEQYF.